This T cell receptor beta chain came from a study of cytomegalovirus exposure and HLA in healthy donors. About the study: In terms of ancestry, the Caucasian-associated cluster contained around 79% of the roughly 360 genotyped donors.

Donors were ostensibly healthy at sampling, although undocumented immune exposures were probable. In the PCR, 60 Vbeta and 13 Jbeta primers were used. Assay: immunoSEQ multiplex PCR; the TCRdb copy retains only in-frame clones and omits some. This repertoire shows about 100,000 clones, 75% to 85% found once; its top ten account for about 4%. Study results and limitations: 87-base-pair reads could not separate some V segments, including TRBV6-2 and TRBV6-3.

The CDR3 covers 14 residues. Germline values: CDR1 SGHTA, CDR2 FQGNSA. A note on this clone: Its antigen is as yet unknown. A junction end diverges from the germline sequence, so it may reflect a read error.

The TCR comes from a woman in her 40s in good health and CMV-seronegative. Input material: PBMCs. The chain employs TRBV7-2 and TRBJ1-6; perhaps TRBD1 as D (6 bases). CDR3 in DNA: TGTGCCAGCAGCTCCCGACAGGCGGATTCACCCCTCAACTTT. It encodes CASSSRQADSPLNF.